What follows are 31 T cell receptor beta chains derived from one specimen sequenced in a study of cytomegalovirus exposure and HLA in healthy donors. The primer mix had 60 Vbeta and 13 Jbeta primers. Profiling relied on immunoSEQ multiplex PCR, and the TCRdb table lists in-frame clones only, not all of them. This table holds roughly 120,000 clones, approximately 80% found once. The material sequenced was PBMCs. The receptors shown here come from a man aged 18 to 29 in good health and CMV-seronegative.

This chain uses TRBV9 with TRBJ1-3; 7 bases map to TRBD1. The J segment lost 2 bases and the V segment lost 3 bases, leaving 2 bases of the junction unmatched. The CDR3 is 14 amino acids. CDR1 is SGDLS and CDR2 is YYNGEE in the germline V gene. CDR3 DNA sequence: TGTGCCAGCAGCGAAGACAGGGCTGGAAACACCATATATTTT. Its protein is CASSEDRAGNTIYF.

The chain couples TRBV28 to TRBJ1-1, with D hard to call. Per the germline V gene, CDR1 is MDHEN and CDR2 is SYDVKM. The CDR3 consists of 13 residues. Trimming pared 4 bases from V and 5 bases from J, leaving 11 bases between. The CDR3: CASSSATGTEAFF. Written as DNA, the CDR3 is TGTGCCAGCAGTTCCGCGACTGGAACTGAAGCTTTCTTT.

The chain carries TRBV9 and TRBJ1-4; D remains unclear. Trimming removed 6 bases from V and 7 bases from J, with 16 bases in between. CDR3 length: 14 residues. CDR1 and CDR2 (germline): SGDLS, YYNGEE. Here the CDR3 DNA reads TGTGCCAGCACCTCTCCGGACCGGGGTGAAAAACTGTTTTTT. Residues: CASTSPDRGEKLFF.

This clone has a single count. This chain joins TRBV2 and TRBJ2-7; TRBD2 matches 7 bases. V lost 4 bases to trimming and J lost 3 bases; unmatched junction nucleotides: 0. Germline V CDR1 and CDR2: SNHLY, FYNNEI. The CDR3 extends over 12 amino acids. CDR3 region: CASSGGGYEQYV. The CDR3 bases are TGTGCCAGCAGTGGGGGGGGCTACGAGCAGTACGTC.

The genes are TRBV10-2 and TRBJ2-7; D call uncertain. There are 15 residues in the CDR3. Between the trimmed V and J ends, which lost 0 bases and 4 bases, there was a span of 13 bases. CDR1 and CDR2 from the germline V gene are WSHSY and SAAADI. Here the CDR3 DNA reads TGCGCCAGCAGTGAGTCGACCGCTAGTATGTACGAGCAGTACTTC. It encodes CASSESTASMYEQYF.

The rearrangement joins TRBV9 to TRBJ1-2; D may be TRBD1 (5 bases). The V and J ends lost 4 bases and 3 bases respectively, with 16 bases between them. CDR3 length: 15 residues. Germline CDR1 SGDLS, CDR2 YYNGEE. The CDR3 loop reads CASSPWLAGDYGYTF. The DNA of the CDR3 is TGTGCCAGCAGCCCATGGCTCGCGGGGGACTATGGCTACACCTTC.

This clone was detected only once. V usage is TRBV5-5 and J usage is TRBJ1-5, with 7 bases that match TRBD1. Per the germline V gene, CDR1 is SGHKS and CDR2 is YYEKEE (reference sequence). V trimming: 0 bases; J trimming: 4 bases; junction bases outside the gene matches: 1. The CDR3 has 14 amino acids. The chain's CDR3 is CASSLAGQNQPQHF. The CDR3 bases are TGTGCCAGCAGCTTGGCGGGACAGAATCAGCCCCAGCATTTT.

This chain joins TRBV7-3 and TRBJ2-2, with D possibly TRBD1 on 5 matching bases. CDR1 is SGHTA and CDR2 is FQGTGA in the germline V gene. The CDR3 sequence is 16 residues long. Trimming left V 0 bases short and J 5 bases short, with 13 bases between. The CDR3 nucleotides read TGTGCCAGCAGCTTAACAGGGGCATTCCAGACCGGGGAGCTGTTTTTT. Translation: CASSLTGAFQTGELFF.

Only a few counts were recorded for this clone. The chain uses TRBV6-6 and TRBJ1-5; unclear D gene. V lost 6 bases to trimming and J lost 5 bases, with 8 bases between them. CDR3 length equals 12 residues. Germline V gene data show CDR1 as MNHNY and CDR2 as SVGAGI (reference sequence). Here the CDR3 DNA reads TGTGCCAGCAGCCCTCGGGATCAGCCCCAGCATTTT. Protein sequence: CASSPRDQPQHF.

The CDR3 sequence is CASSSEGARSEQFF. The CDR3 DNA is TGTGCCAGCTCAAGTGAGGGGGCCCGAAGTGAGCAGTTCTTC. The V gene is TRBV2, the J gene TRBJ2-1, with 7 bases matching TRBD1. V was pared by 8 bases and J by 9 bases, with 13 bases of the junction left unmatched. The CDR3 length is 14 residues. Germline assignment: CDR1 SNHLY and CDR2 FYNNEI. The full variable domain, rest sourced from reference TRBV2 and TRBJ2-1, is EPEVTQTPSHQVTQMGQEVILRCVPISNHLYFYWYRQILGQKVEFLVSFYNNEISEKSEIFDDQFSVERPDGSNFTLKIRSTKLEDSAMYFCASSSEGARSEQFFGPGTRLTVL.

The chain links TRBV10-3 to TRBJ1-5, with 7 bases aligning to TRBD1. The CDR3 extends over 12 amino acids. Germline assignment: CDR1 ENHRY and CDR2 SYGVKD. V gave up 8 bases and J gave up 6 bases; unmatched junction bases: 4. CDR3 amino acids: CAISQGIQPQHF. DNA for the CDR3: TGTGCCATCTCACAGGGGATTCAGCCCCAGCATTTT.

CDR3 nucleotide sequence: TGTGCCAGTAGTATAACAACGGGAGGTGGTAGCAATGAGCAGTTCTTC. The encoded protein is CASSITTGGGSNEQFF. This chain links TRBV19 with TRBJ2-1; 7 nucleotides align to TRBD2. The V gene end was trimmed by 2 bases and the J gene end by 6 bases; junction bases not matched to a gene: 10. The length of the CDR3 is 16 residues. Germline-derived CDR1 and CDR2 are LNHDA and SQIVND (reference sequence). The full variable domain, in which reference TRBV19 and TRBJ2-1 provide the parts outside the CDR3, is DGGITQSPKYLFRKEGQNVTLSCEQNLNHDAMYWYRQDPGQGLRLIYYSQIVNDFQKGDIAEGYSVSREKKESFPLTVTSAQKNPTAFYLCASSITTGGGSNEQFFGPGTRLTVL.

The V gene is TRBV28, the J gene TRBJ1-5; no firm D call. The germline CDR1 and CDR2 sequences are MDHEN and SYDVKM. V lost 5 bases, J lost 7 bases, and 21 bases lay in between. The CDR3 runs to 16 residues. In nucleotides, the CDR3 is TGTGCCAGCAGTCTCGGACCTCCGAACGGGGTGCAGCCCCAGCATTTT. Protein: CASSLGPPNGVQPQHF. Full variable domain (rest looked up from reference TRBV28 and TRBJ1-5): DVKVTQSSRYLVKRTGEKVFLECVQDMDHENMFWYRQDPGLGLRLIYFSYDVKMKEKGDIPEGYSVSREKKERFSLILESASTNQTSMYLCASSLGPPNGVQPQHFGDGTRLSIL.

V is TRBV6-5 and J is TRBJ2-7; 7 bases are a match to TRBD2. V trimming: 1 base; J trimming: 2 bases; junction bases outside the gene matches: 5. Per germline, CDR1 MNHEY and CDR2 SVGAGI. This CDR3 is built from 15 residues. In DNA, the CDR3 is TGTGCCAGCAGTTACTTAGCGGGCCGTCCCTACGAGCAGTACTTC. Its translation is CASSYLAGRPYEQYF.

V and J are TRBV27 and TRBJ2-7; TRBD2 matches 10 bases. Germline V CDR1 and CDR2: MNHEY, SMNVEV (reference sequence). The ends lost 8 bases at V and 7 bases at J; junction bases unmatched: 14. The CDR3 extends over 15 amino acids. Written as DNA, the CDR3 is TGTGCCAGCGGTACTAGCGGGACTCTCCGCGTAGAGCAGTACGTC. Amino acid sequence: CASGTSGTLRVEQYV.

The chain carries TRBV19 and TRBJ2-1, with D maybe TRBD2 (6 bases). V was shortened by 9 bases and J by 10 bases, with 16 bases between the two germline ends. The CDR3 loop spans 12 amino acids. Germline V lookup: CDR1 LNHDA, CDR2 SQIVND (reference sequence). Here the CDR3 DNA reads TGTGCCAGCCGGGACTCACTTTGGGAGCAGTTCTTC. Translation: CASRDSLWEQFF.

CDR3 region: CASSPNGQESYGYTF. The CDR3 bases are TGTGCCTCGTCCCCCAACGGCCAGGAAAGCTATGGCTACACCTTC. V gene TRBV30 combines with J gene TRBJ1-2; D call uncertain. With 7 bases removed from V and 4 bases from J, the gap between germline ends came to 22 bases. Germline V gene data show CDR1 as GTSNPN and CDR2 as SVGIG (reference sequence). This CDR3 has 15 residues.

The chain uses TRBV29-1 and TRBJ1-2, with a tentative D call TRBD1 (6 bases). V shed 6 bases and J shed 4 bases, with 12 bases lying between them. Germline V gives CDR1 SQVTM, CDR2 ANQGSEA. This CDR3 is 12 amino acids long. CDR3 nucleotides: TGCAGCGTACAACAGGGCTCCTATGGCTACACCTTC. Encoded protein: CSVQQGSYGYTF.

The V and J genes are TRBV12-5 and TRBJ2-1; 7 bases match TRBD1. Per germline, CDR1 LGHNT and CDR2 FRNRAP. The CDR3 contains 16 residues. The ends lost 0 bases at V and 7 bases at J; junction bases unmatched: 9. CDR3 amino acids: CASGLVLGGQANEQFF. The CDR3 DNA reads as TGTGCTAGTGGTTTGGTACTCGGTGGACAGGCTAATGAGCAGTTCTTC.

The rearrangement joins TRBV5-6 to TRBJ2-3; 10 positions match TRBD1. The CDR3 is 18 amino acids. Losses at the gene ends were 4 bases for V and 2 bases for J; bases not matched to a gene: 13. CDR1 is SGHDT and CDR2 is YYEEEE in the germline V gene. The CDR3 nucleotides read TGTGCCAGCAGCGAAACGGGGACAGGGGTTAAGGCCACAGATACGCAGTATTTT. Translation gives CASSETGTGVKATDTQYF.

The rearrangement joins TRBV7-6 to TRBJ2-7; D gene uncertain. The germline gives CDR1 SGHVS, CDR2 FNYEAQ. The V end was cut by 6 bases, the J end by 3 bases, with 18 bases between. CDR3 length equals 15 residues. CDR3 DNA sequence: TGTGCCAGCAGTGACCACGCTATGCCGGGCTACGAGCAGTACTTC. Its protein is CASSDHAMPGYEQYF. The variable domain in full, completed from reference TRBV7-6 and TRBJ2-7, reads GAGVSQSPRYKVTKRGQDVALRCDPISGHVSLYWYRQALGQGPEFLTYFNYEAQQDKSGLPNDRFSAERPEGSISTLTIQRTEQRDSAMYRCASSDHAMPGYEQYFGPGTRLTVT.

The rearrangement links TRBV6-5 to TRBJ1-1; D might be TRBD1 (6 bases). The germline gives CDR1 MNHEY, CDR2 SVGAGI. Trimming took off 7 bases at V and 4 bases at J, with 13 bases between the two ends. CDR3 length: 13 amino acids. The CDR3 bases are TGTGCCAGCATGCAGGGGTTGGGCACTGAAGCTTTCTTT. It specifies CASMQGLGTEAFF.

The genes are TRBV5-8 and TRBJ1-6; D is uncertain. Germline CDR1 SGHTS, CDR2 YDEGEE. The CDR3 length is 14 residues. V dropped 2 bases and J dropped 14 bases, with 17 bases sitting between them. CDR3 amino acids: CASSFSWEQSALHF. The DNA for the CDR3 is TGTGCCAGCAGCTTTTCCTGGGAGCAGTCGGCCCTCCACTTT. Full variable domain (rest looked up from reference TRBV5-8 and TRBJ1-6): EAGVTQSPTHLIKTRGQQATLRCSPISGHTSVYWYQQALGLGLQFLLWYDEGEERNRGNFPPRFSGRQFPNYSSELNVNALELEDSALYLCASSFSWEQSALHFGNGTRLTVT.

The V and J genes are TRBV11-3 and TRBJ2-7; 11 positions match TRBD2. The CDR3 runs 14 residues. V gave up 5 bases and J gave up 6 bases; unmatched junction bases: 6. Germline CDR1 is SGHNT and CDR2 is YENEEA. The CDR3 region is CASSLLAGACEQYF. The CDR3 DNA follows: TGTGCCAGCAGCCTACTAGCGGGAGCTTGCGAGCAGTACTTC. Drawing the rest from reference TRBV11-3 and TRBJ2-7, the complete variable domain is EAGVVQSPRYKIIEKKQPVAFWCNPISGHNTLYWYLQNLGQGPELLIRYENEEAVDDSQLPKDRFSAERLKGVDSTLKIQPAELGDSAVYLCASSLLAGACEQYFGPGTRLTVT.

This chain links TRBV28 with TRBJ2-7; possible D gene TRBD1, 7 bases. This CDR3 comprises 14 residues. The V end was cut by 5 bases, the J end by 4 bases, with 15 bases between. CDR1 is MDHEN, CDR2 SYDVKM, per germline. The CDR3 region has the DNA TGTGCCAGCAGTCGGACAGGAGGGATTTACGAGCAGTACTTC. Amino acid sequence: CASSRTGGIYEQYF.

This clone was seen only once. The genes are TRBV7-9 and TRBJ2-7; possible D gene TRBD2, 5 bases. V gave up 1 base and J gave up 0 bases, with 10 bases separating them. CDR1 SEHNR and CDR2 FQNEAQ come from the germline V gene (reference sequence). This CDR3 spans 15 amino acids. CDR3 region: CASSLGATSSYEQYF. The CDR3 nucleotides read TGTGCCAGCAGCTTAGGTGCTACTAGCTCCTACGAGCAGTACTTC.

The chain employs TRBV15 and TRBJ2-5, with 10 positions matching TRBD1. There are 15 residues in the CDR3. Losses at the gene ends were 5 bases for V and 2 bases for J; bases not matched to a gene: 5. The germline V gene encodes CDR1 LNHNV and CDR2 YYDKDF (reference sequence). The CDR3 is CATSVGQGGQETQYF. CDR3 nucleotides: TGTGCCACCAGCGTCGGACAGGGGGGGCAAGAGACCCAGTACTTC. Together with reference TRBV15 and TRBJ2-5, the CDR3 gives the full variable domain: DAMVIQNPRYQVTQFGKPVTLSCSQTLNHNVMYWYQQKSSQAPKLLFHYYDKDFNNEADTPDNFQSRRPNTSFCFLDIRSPGLGDTAMYLCATSVGQGGQETQYFGPGTRLLVL.

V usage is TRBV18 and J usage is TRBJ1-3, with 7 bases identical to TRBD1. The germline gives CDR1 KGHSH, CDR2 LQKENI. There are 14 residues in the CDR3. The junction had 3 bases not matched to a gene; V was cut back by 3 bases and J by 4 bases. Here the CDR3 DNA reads TGTGCCAGCTCACCGGGGACAGACGGAAACACCATATATTTT. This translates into CASSPGTDGNTIYF.

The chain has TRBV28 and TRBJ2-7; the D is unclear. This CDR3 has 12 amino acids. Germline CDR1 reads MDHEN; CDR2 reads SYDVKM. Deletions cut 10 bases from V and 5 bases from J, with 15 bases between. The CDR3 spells CATRRENHEQYF. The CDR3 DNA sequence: TGTGCCACCAGAAGAGAGAACCACGAGCAGTACTTC. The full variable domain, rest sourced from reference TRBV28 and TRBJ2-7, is DVKVTQSSRYLVKRTGEKVFLECVQDMDHENMFWYRQDPGLGLRLIYFSYDVKMKEKGDIPEGYSVSREKKERFSLILESASTNQTSMYLCATRRENHEQYFGPGTRLTVT.

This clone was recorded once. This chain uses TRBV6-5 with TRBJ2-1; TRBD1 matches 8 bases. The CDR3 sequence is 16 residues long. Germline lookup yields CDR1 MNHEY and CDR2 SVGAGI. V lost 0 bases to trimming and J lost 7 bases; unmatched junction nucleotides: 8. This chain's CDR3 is CASSYSPDRVGNEQFF. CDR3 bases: TGTGCCAGCAGTTACTCGCCGGACAGGGTGGGAAATGAGCAGTTCTTC.

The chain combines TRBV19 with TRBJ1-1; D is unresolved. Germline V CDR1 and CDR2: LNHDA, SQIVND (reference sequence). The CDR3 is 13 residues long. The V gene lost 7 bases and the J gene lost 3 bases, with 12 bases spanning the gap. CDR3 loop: CASKTLSDTEAFF. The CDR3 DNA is TGTGCCAGTAAGACACTTTCCGACACTGAAGCTTTCTTT.